These 5 T cell receptor beta chains share one sample of origin, sequenced in a study of T cells in Graves' hyperthyroidism and ophthalmopathy. The TCR beta CDR3 regions underwent amplification using RNA transcripts as the source. When the TCR CDR3 underwent first-round RT-PCR, the HTBI primer set was used. TCRdb used MiXCR to reprocess the multiplex PCR reads, holding one entry per CDR3 protein. The sample contains a few hundred thousand distinct CDR3 sequences, approximately 14% of which appear only once. The sequenced sample consisted of blood. The receptors here all came from a woman between 35 and 50 years old with Graves' hyperthyroidism that later progressed to Graves' ophthalmopathy.

This clonotype was detected many times. The chain couples TRBV20-1 to TRBJ2-2; the D is unclear. The CDR3 consists of 14 residues. The V gene lost 1 base and the J gene lost 4 bases, with 10 bases spanning the gap. The germline gives CDR1 DFQATT, CDR2 SNEGSKA (reference sequence). The chain's CDR3 is CSARGVRSTGELFF. The CDR3 region has the DNA TGCAGTGCTAGAGGTGTCCGGAGCACCGGGGAGCTGTTTTTT.

This clonotype was observed at least ten times. V usage is TRBV7-9 and J usage is TRBJ2-2, with D perhaps matching TRBD2 (5 bases). Germline V gene lookup returns CDR1 SEHNR and CDR2 FQNEAQ (reference sequence). V shed 5 bases and J shed 1 base, with 8 bases lying between them. The CDR3 runs to 14 residues. The CDR3 is CASSRGMNTGELFF. CDR3 in DNA: TGTGCCAGCAGCCGGGGAATGAACACCGGGGAGCTGTTTTTT.

This clonotype has ten or more counts. This rearrangement joins TRBV5-5 to TRBJ2-3, with no clear D. CDR3 length equals 15 residues. Trimming took off 7 bases at V and 0 bases at J, with 15 bases between the two ends. Per the germline V gene, CDR1 is SGHKS and CDR2 is YYEKEE (reference sequence). The CDR3 DNA reads TGTGCCAGCTCAAGAGGATCATCTAGCACAGATACGCAGTATTTT. It translates to CASSRGSSSTDTQYF. Complete variable domain (other parts from reference TRBV5-5 and TRBJ2-3): DAGVTQSPTHLIKTRGQQVTLRCSPISGHKSVSWYQQVLGQGPQFIFQYYEKEERGRGNFPDRFSARQFPNYSSELNVNALLLGDSALYLCASSRGSSSTDTQYFGPGTRLTVL.

This clonotype was recorded many times. The chain carries TRBV5-1 and TRBJ2-2, with 12 bases lining up with TRBD2. V was pared by 2 bases and J by 4 bases, with 3 bases of the junction left unmatched. The CDR3 length is 16 residues. In germline, CDR1 is SGHRS, CDR2 YFSETQ. CDR3 amino acids: CASSFASGRATGELFF. The CDR3 coding sequence is TGCGCCAGCAGCTTCGCTAGCGGGAGGGCCACCGGGGAGCTGTTTTTT. Full variable domain (rest looked up from reference TRBV5-1 and TRBJ2-2): KAGVTQTPRYLIKTRGQQVTLSCSPISGHRSVSWYQQTPGQGLQFLFEYFSETQRNKGNFPGRFSGRQFSNSRSEMNVSTLELGDSALYLCASSFASGRATGELFFGEGSRLTVL.

Ten or more counts support this clonotype. The chain joins TRBV20-1 to TRBJ2-7; D possibly matches TRBD1 or TRBD2 (5 bases each). Germline CDR1 reads DFQATT; CDR2 reads SNEGSKA (reference sequence). This CDR3 comprises 11 residues. Deletions cut 7 bases from V and 6 bases from J, with 13 bases between. The CDR3 DNA sequence: TGCAGTGGGGGGACGGCCGGCGAGCAGTACTTC. This translates into CSGGTAGEQYF.